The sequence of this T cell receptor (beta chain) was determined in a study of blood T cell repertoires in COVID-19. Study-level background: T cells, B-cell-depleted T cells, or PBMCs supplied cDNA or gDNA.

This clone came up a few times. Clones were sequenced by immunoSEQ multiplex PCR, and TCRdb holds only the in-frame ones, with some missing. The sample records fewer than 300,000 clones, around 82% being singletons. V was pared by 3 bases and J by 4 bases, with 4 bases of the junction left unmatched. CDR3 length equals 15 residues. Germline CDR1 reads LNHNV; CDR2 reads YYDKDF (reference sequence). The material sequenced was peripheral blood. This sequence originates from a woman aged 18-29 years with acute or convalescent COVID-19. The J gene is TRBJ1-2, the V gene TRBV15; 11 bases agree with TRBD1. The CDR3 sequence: CATSRGQGDFYGYTF. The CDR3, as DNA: TGTGCCACCAGCAGGGGACAGGGGGACTTCTATGGCTACACCTTC.